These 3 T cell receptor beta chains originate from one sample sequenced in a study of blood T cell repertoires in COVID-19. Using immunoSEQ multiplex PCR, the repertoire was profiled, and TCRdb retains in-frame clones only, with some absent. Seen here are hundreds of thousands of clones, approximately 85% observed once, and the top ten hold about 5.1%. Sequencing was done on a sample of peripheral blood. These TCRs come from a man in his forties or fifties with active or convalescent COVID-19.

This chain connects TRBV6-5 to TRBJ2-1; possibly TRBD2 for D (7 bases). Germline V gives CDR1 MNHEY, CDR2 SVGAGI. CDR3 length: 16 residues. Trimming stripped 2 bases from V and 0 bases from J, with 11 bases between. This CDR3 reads CASSYRGAHSYNEQFF. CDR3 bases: TGTGCCAGCAGTTACCGGGGGGCTCACTCCTACAATGAGCAGTTCTTC.

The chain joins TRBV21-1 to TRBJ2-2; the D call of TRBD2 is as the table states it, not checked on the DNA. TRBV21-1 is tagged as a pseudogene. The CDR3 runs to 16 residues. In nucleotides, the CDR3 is TGTGCCAGCAGCAAAGTCTCAGCGGGAGCATTCGGGGAGCTGTTTTTT. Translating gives CASSKVSAGAFGELFF.

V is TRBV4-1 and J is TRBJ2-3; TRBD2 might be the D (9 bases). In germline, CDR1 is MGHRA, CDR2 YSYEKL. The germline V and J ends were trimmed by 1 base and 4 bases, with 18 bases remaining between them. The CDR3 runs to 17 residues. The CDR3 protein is CASSQAGGGRAPDTQYF. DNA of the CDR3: TGCGCCAGCAGCCAAGCAGGGGGCGGGAGGGCCCCAGATACGCAGTATTTT.